Listed below are T cell receptor beta chains from one sample, sequenced in a study of blood T cell repertoires in COVID-19. TCRdb's copy holds only in-frame clones and misses some; the assay was immunoSEQ multiplex PCR. The sample includes 120,000 to 150,000 clones, approximately 90% seen only once; the top ten take 8.6%. Sequences were obtained from peripheral blood. These TCRs come from a woman aged 45-65 years with active or convalescent COVID-19. CDR3s include the opening cysteine and the closing phenylalanine or tryptophan.

V gene: TRBV27
CDR3 protein: CASRTLLGLHEQYF

V gene: TRBV10-3
CDR3 protein: CAIGQGYTGELFF

V gene: TRBV11-2
CDR3 protein: CASSPDPPTGFNYGYTF

V gene: TRBV3-1/TRBV3-2
CDR3 protein: CASSLQRGTGGTDTQYF

V gene: TRBV2
CDR3 protein: CASGTGGASQETQYF

V gene: TRBV19
CDR3 protein: CASSIVGQFIGNTEAFF

V gene: TRBV11-1
CDR3 protein: CASSLLLGGSYEQYF

V gene: TRBV18
CDR3 protein: CASSLLAGEINEQFF

V gene: TRBV4-2
CDR3 protein: CASSQDGGMDYGYTF

V gene: TRBV5-1
CDR3 protein: CASSLGGGALIGTQYF

V gene: TRBV28
CDR3 protein: CASSSPALGTSGATYEQYF

V gene: TRBV19
CDR3 protein: CASSMYGTGGASYEQYF

V gene: TRBV3-1/TRBV3-2
CDR3 protein: CASSSLYRVGMNTEAFF

V gene: TRBV6-5
CDR3 protein: CASKRGLSNYGYTF

V gene: TRBV27
CDR3 protein: CASSLGAGSNTEAFF

V gene: TRBV19
CDR3 protein: CASRQGPKGTQYF

V gene: TRBV5-1
CDR3 protein: CASRSQGRIQETQYF

V gene: TRBV6-5
CDR3 protein: CASSYSMSGSSEAFF

V gene: TRBV16
CDR3 protein: CASSPSSTGARGTEAFF

V gene: TRBV13
CDR3 protein: CASSSPGQGAREQYF

V gene: TRBV7-8
CDR3 protein: CASSLRGHRGDTQYF

V gene: TRBV2
CDR3 protein: CASSDRQSYQPQHF

V gene: TRBV3-1/TRBV3-2
CDR3 protein: CASSQAGRNTEAFF

V gene: TRBV7-2
CDR3 protein: CASSLVTGNRQPQHF

V gene: TRBV5-6
CDR3 protein: CASSLKILAGGPETQYF

V gene: TRBV27
CDR3 protein: CASSSAAGWGANVLTF

V gene: TRBV3-1/TRBV3-2
CDR3 protein: CASSLRTGTGNTIYF

V gene: TRBV27
CDR3 protein: CASRTQGPMNTEAFF

V gene: TRBV30
CDR3 protein: CAWSVEGLNGYTF

V gene: TRBV30
CDR3 protein: CAWTPGTGGGYEQYF

V gene: TRBV2
CDR3 protein: CASSAGIRYF

V gene: TRBV3-1/TRBV3-2
CDR3 protein: CASSQEGRGGRDTQYF

V gene: TRBV12-3/TRBV12-4
CDR3 protein: CASSFPGSPLHF

V gene: TRBV3-1/TRBV3-2
CDR3 protein: CASSRSGRVKDTQYF

V gene: TRBV4-2
CDR3 protein: CASSQVQGGSYEQYF

V gene: TRBV5-1
CDR3 protein: CASSSRPGGGSGEQYF

V gene: TRBV30
CDR3 protein: CAWSVGQLRMNTEAFF

V gene: TRBV7-7
CDR3 protein: CASSPKAWGRADTGELFF

V gene: TRBV7-2
CDR3 protein: CASSPAYKETQYF

V gene: TRBV6-2/TRBV6-3
CDR3 protein: CASSRSGDEQFF

V gene: TRBV5-4
CDR3 protein: CASSLDRGQPQHF

V gene: TRBV27
CDR3 protein: CASSLTSGYSYEQYF

V gene: TRBV25-1
CDR3 protein: CASSEGTGGPYEQYF

V gene: TRBV6-5
CDR3 protein: CASRSGANVLTF

V gene: TRBV7-6
CDR3 protein: CASSWGQYNSPLHF

V gene: TRBV2
CDR3 protein: CASSGGGRTYEQYF

V gene: TRBV30
CDR3 protein: CAFTKSGAGNTIYF

V gene: TRBV7-9
CDR3 protein: CASSPSGTGTIYEQYF

V gene: TRBV5-1
CDR3 protein: CASSLGQGRNEQFF

V gene: TRBV28
CDR3 protein: CASSFGQTAYNEQFF

V gene: TRBV5-1
CDR3 protein: CASSLAGQNTGELFF

V gene: TRBV21-1
CDR3 protein: CASSNLAGEGEQFF

V gene: TRBV6-2/TRBV6-3
CDR3 protein: CASSYSTSFSGTSSYNEQFF

V gene: TRBV4-3
CDR3 protein: CASSPGPPPDEQFF

V gene: TRBV12-5
CDR3 protein: CASGLSWTSGGQETQYF

V gene: TRBV10-3
CDR3 protein: CAISESGVNEQFF

V gene: TRBV4-3
CDR3 protein: CASSQGQGSEKLFF

V gene: TRBV11-2
CDR3 protein: CASSLDAQGRTEAFF

V gene: TRBV7-9
CDR3 protein: CASSLALAGGLDEQFF